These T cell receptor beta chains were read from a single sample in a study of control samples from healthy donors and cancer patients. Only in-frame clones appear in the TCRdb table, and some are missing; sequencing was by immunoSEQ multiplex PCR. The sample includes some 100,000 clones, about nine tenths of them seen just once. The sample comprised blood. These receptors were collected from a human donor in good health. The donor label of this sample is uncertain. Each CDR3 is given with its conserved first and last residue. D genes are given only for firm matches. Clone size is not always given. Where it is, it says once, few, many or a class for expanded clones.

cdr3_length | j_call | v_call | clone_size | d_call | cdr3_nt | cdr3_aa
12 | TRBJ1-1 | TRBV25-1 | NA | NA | TGTGCCAGCAGTGCGGAGAACACTGAAGCTTTCTTT | CASSAENTEAFF
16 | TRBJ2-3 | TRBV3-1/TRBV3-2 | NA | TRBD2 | TGTGCCAGCAGCCTGAGCCTAGCGGGGGCCACAGATACGCAGTATTTT | CASSLSLAGATDTQYF
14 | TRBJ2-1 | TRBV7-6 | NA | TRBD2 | TGTGCCAGCAGCTTAGGACTAGCGGGGGATGAGCAGTTCTTC | CASSLGLAGDEQFF
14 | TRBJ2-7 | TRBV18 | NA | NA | TGTGCCAGCTCTCTACAGCGAGTCTCCTACGAGCAGTACTTC | CASSLQRVSYEQYF
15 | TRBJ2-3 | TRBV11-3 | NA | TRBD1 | TGTGCCAGCAGTTCCGGGACAGGACACACAGATACGCAGTATTTT | CASSSGTGHTDTQYF
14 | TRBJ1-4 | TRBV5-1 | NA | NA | TGCGCCAGCAGCTTGGGGGAACTTGGAGAAAAACTGTTTTTT | CASSLGELGEKLFF
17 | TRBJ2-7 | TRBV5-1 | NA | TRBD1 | TGCGCCAGCAGCTTACAAAACCCCCGACAGGGCCCCTACGAGCAGTACTTC | CASSLQNPRQGPYEQYF
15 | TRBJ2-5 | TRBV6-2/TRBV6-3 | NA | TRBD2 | TGTGCCAGCAGTACGACTAGCGGGGGCCAAGAGACCCAGTACTTC | CASSTTSGGQETQYF
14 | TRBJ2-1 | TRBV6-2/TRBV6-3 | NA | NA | TGTGCCAGCAGTTATCGGGACCCTTACAATGAGCAGTTCTTC | CASSYRDPYNEQFF
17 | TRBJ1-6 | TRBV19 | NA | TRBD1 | TGTGCCAGTAGTACTACAGGGGGAATAACCTATAATTCACCCCTCCACTTT | CASSTTGGITYNSPLHF
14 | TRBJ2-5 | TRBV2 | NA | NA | TGTGCCAGCAGAGGGGGGGCGAGGGGCGGGACCCAGTACTTC | CASRGGARGGTQYF
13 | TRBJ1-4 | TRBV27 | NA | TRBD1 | TGTGCCAGCAGCACTCCCGGGACAGGAAAACTGTTTTTT | CASSTPGTGKLFF
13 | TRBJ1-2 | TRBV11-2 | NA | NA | TGTGCCAGCAGCCCACAGGGCTCCTATGGCTACACCTTC | CASSPQGSYGYTF
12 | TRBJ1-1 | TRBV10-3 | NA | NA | TGTGCCATCAGTGGATTGGAGCCTGAAGCTTTCTTT | CAISGLEPEAFF
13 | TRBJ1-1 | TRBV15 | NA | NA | TGTGCCACCAGTCATACAGAGAACACTGAAGCTTTCTTT | CATSHTENTEAFF
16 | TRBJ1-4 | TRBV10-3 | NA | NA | TGTGCCATCAGTGAGAGCCGGGGAGCAACTAATGAAAAACTGTTTTTT | CAISESRGATNEKLFF
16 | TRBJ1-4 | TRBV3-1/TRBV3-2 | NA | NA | TGTGCCAGCAGCCAAGATATCCCTAGTTTAAATGAAAAACTGTTTTTT | CASSQDIPSLNEKLFF
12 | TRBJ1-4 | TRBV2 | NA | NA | TGTGCCTCCCAGCGCTCTAAGGAAAAACTGTTTTTT | CASQRSKEKLFF
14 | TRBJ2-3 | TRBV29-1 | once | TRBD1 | TGCAGCGTCTGGGACAGGGGGGTAGGGGATACGCAGTATTTT | CSVWDRGVGDTQYF
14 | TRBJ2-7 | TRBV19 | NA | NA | TGTGCCAGTAGTACGGCGCCAGAAATAAACGAGCAGTACTTC | CASSTAPEINEQYF
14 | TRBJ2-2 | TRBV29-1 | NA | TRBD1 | TGCAGCGCCCCGGGACAGCCGAACACCGGGGAGCTGTTTTTT | CSAPGQPNTGELFF
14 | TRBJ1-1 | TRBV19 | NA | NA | TGTGCCAGTATGGCCAGAAGAATGAACACTGAAGCTTTCTTT | CASMARRMNTEAFF
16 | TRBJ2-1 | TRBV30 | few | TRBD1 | TGTGCCTGGAGCGTTGGGCAGGGGGCTTCCTACAATGAGCAGTTCTTC | CAWSVGQGASYNEQFF
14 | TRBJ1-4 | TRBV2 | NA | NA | TGTGCCAGCAGTGATGGAGAGGGGCTGGTGAAACTGTTTTTT | CASSDGEGLVKLFF
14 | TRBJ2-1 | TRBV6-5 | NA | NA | TGTGCCAGCAGTTACCAGGGAAATTGGTATGAGCAGTTCTTC | CASSYQGNWYEQFF
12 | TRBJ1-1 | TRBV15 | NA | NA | TGTGCCACCAGCAGAAAAAACACTGAAGCTTTCTTT | CATSRKNTEAFF
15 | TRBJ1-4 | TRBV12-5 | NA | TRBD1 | TGTGCTAGTGGACTCCAGGGGGTCGGAGGTGAAAAACTGTTTTTT | CASGLQGVGGEKLFF
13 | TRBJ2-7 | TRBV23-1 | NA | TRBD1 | TGCGCCAGCAAGTTGTTCACCGGGACAGCAATCCTCTTC | CASKLFTGTAILF
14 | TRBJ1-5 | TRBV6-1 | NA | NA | TGTGCCAGCAGTGAATCGACAGCAGCGGGGCCCCAGCATTTT | CASSESTAAGPQHF
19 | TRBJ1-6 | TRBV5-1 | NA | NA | TGCGCCAGCAGCTTGAAACAGGCCCCAGGGGCCTCCTATAATTCACCCCTCCACTTT | CASSLKQAPGASYNSPLHF
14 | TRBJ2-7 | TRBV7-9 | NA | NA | TGTGCCAGCAGCTTAGCAGGGGAGTACTACGAGCAGTACTTC | CASSLAGEYYEQYF
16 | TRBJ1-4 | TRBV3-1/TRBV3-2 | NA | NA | TGTGCCAGCAGCCAAGTAAGGACGACTTCGAATGAAAAACTGTTTTTT | CASSQVRTTSNEKLFF
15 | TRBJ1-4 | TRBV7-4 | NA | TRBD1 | TGTGCCAGCAGCTCATCCGGACAGGTCGGGGAAAAACTGTTTTTT | CASSSSGQVGEKLFF
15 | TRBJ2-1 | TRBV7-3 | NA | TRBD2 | TGTGCCAGCAGCCCAGTAGGGACTAGCGGCAATGAGCAGTTCTTC | CASSPVGTSGNEQFF
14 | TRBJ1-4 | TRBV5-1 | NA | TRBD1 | TGCGCCAGCAGCCAGGGACAGGGCGGTGAAAAACTGTTTTTT | CASSQGQGGEKLFF
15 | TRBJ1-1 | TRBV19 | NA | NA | TGTGCCAGTAGTATAGAATTACAAGGGGTAGGGGAAGCTTTCTTT | CASSIELQGVGEAFF
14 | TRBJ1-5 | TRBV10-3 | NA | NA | TGTGCCATCAGTGACTCAGGGCGAGATCAGCCCCAGCATTTT | CAISDSGRDQPQHF
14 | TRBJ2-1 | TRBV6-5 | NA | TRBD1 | TGTGCCAGCAGGGCAGGACAGGCCTACAATGAGCAGTTCTTC | CASRAGQAYNEQFF
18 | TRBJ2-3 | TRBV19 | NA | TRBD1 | TGTGCCAGTAGTCCAAGCCCTCCGCGAGGGGGCCGCACAGATACGCAGTATTTT | CASSPSPPRGGRTDTQYF
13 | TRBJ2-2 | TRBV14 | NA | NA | TGTGCCAGCAGCCAATATTCACCCGGGGAGCTGTTTTTT | CASSQYSPGELFF
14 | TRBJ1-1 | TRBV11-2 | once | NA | TGTGCCAGCAGCTTAGGGGGGAAAGACACTGAAGCTTTCTTT | CASSLGGKDTEAFF
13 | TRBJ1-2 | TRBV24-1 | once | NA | TGTGCCACCAGTGAGCCTCAGGGGTTCGGCTACACCTTC | CATSEPQGFGYTF
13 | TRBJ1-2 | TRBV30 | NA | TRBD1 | TGTGCCAGAGGCCGTACAGGGGATTATGGCTACACCTTC | CARGRTGDYGYTF
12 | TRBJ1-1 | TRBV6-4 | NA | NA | TGTGCCAGCGAGAGAGGGGACACTGAAGCTTTCTTT | CASERGDTEAFF
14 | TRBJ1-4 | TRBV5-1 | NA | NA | TGCGCCAGCAGCTTGGGGGGTTTTAATGAAAAACTGTTTTTT | CASSLGGFNEKLFF
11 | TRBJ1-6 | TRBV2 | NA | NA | TGTGCCAGCAGTGAGCCCTCACCCCTCCACTTT | CASSEPSPLHF
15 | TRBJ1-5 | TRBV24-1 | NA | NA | TGTGCCACCAGTGATTCCCGGGATGTAATACAGCCCCAGCATTTT | CATSDSRDVIQPQHF
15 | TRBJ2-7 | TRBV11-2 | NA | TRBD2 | TGTGCCAGCAGCTTCGGAACGGGGGGTAGCTACGAGCAGTACTTC | CASSFGTGGSYEQYF